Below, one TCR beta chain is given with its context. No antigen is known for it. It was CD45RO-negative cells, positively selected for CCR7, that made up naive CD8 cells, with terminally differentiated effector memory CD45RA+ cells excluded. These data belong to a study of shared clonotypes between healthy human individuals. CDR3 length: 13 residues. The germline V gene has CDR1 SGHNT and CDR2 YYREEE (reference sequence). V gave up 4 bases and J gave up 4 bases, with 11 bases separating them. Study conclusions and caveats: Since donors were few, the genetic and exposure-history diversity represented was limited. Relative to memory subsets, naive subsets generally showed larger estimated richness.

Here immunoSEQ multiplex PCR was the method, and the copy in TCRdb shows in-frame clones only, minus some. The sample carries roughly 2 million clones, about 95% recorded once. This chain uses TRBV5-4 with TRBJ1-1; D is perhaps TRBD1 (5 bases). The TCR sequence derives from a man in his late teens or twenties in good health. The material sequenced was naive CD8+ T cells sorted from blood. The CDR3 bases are TGTGCCAGCAGCCGGGAGGGGAGCACTGAAGCTTTCTTT. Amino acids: CASSREGSTEAFF.